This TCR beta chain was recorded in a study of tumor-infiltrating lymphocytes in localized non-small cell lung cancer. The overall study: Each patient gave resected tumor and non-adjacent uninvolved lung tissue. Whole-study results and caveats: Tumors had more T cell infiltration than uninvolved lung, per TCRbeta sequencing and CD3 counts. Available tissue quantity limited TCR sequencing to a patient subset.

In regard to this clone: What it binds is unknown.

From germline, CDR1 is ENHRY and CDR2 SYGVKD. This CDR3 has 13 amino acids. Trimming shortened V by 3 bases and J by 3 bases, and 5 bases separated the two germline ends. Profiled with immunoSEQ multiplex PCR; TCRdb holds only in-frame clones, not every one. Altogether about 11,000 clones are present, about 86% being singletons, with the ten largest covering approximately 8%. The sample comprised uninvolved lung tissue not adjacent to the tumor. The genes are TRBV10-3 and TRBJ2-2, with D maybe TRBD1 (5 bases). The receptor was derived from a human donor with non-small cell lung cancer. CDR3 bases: TGTGCCATCAGTGAACAGGACACCGGGGAGCTGTTTTTT. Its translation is CAISEQDTGELFF.